Below are 32 T cell receptor beta chains sequenced from a single sample in a study of CXCR3-negative and CXCR3-positive naive CD8 T cells (dated by TCRdb to between 2018 and 2020). The investigation overall reported the following: Compared with CXCR3-negative naive cells, CXCR3-positive naive cells had TRB CDR3s with higher hydrophobicity (lower Kidera factor 4), lower energy, and higher strength and volume indices.

Antigen specificity for these receptors is unknown. Instrument used: NextSeq 550. The Human TCR Profiling Kit (MiLaboratory) was used to make UMI-labeled 5' RACE TRB cDNA libraries. TCRdb reprocessed the public reads and reports one entry per CDR3 protein sequence, without DNA. The sample's clone listing holds 55,000 to 70,000 distinct CDR3 sequences. The ten largest clones take up 0.53% of the sample. Sequencing was carried out using naive CXCR3+ CD8+ T cells from blood. This specimen's cell subset or site label, per the study, means: CD45RO-CCR7+CD27+CD95- naive CD8+ T cells expressing CXCR3 (TNR3+). The source of these receptors is a human donor in good health. Some clones in this sample may be carry-over from other donors' samples.

This rearrangement joins TRBV5-5 to TRBJ2-7; TCRdb's D call of TRBD1 is untestable without DNA. This CDR3 contains 16 residues. Germline lookup yields CDR1 SGHKS and CDR2 YYEKEE (reference sequence). CDR3 in amino acids: CASSLEGFSGYYEQYF. Filled out from reference TRBV5-5 and TRBJ2-7, the complete variable domain reads DAGVTQSPTHLIKTRGQQVTLRCSPISGHKSVSWYQQVLGQGPQFIFQYYEKEERGRGNFPDRFSARQFPNYSSELNVNALLLGDSALYLCASSLEGFSGYYEQYFGPGTRLTVT.

The genes are TRBV4-3 and TRBJ1-1. Germline V gives CDR1 LGHNA, CDR2 YSLEER. The CDR3 has 12 residues. This CDR3 reads CASSQDGREKVF.

V is TRBV12-3 or TRBV12-4 and J is TRBJ2-3. This CDR3 spans 13 amino acids. The CDR3 reads CASSSVGTDTQYF.

The chain uses TRBV29-1 and TRBJ2-5; absent DNA, TCRdb's TRBD1 call cannot be checked. Germline V lookup: CDR1 SQVTM, CDR2 ANQGSEA. The CDR3 contains 13 residues. CDR3 sequence: CSAWTGDVETQYF.

The chain joins TRBV7-9 to TRBJ1-1; the TCRdb D gene call, TRBD1, has no DNA to confirm it. The germline gives CDR1 SEHNR, CDR2 FQNEAQ (reference sequence). CDR3 length: 15 residues. The CDR3 sequence: CASSPPLGMNTEAFF.

The gene calls are TRBV12-3 or TRBV12-4 and TRBJ1-2; TCRdb indicates TRBD1, and absent DNA this call remains unverified. The CDR3 covers 11 residues. Here the CDR3 reads CASSIQGGYTF.

The rearrangement links TRBV7-9 to TRBJ1-5; the TRBD1 assignment by TCRdb is unverifiable without DNA. CDR3 size: 12 residues. Germline V gene lookup returns CDR1 SEHNR and CDR2 FQNEAQ (reference sequence). The CDR3 loop reads CASSLGGDSQHF.

The chain employs TRBV5-1 and TRBJ1-1. This CDR3 comprises 13 residues. From germline, CDR1 is SGHRS and CDR2 YFSETQ. The CDR3 spells CASSYKGGTEAFF.

The chain couples TRBV7-9 to TRBJ1-2. The CDR3 is 18 residues long. CDR1 and CDR2 (germline): SEHNR, FQNEAQ (reference sequence). CDR3 amino acids: CASSTEEGGPPSNYGYTF. Using reference TRBV7-9 and TRBJ1-2 for the parts outside the CDR3, the full variable domain is DTGVSQNPRHKITKRGQNVTFRCDPISEHNRLYWYRQTLGQGPEFLTYFQNEAQLEKSRLLSDRFSAERPKGSFSTLEIQRTEQGDSAMYLCASSTEEGGPPSNYGYTFGSGTRLTVV.

This chain links TRBV7-2 with TRBJ2-6. This CDR3 spans 15 amino acids. CDR1 SGHTA and CDR2 FQGNSA come from the germline V gene. The CDR3 here is CASSLGPSGANVLTF.

The chain employs TRBV6-2 or TRBV6-3 and TRBJ2-2. Germline CDR1 and CDR2: MNHEY and SVGEGT. The CDR3 spans 14 residues. CDR3 amino acids: CASSLELRTGELFF.

V is TRBV7-9 and J is TRBJ1-4; without DNA, the TCRdb call of TRBD1 cannot be checked. Germline lookup yields CDR1 SEHNR and CDR2 FQNEAQ (reference sequence). The CDR3 has 16 amino acids. CDR3: CASSTPGGDPNEKLFF.

The chain is built from TRBV20-1 and TRBJ1-2; TCRdb's assignment of TRBD1 cannot be checked, as there is no DNA. This CDR3 has 12 amino acids. CDR1 DFQATT and CDR2 SNEGSKA come from the germline V gene (reference sequence). CDR3 residues: CSARAPREGYTF.

V and J are TRBV4-2 and TRBJ2-2; TCRdb's D gene call, TRBD2, goes unchecked for lack of DNA. This CDR3 has 14 residues. The germline V gene encodes CDR1 LGHNA and CDR2 YNFKEQ. The CDR3 loop is CASSQSEEVGELFF.

The CDR3 loop reads CSARGTGTSGTDTQYF. This chain connects TRBV20-1 to TRBJ2-3; the TCRdb D gene call, TRBD2, has no DNA to confirm it. Per germline, CDR1 DFQATT and CDR2 SNEGSKA (reference sequence). The CDR3 consists of 16 residues.

The CDR3 sequence is CASSIASGGANEQFF. The chain links TRBV19 to TRBJ2-1; TCRdb gives TRBD2 as the D gene, but with no DNA this cannot be confirmed. The CDR3 is 15 residues long. CDR1 and CDR2 (germline): LNHDA, SQIVND (reference sequence).

The chain uses TRBV6-5 and TRBJ2-3; TCRdb's D gene call, TRBD2, goes unchecked for lack of DNA. This CDR3 contains 16 residues. Germline V CDR1 and CDR2: MNHEY, SVGAGI. The CDR3 reads CASSYPSGGNTDTQYF.

The chain joins TRBV7-8 to TRBJ2-5; TCRdb picks TRBD1, but there is no DNA to check that call. The CDR3 consists of 15 residues. Per the germline V gene, CDR1 is SGHVS and CDR2 is FQNEAQ. The CDR3 sequence is CASSQVGGTGETQYF.

The chain recombines TRBV5-4 with TRBJ2-7; TCRdb returns TRBD2, unconfirmable since there is no DNA. Germline loops: CDR1 SGHNT, CDR2 YYREEE (reference sequence). The CDR3 contains 17 residues. CDR3 amino acids: CASSLQAGLAGGNEQYF.

J is TRBJ2-5 and V is TRBV7-3; the TCRdb call, TRBD1, lacks DNA for checking. This CDR3 spans 17 amino acids. CDR1 SGHTA and CDR2 FQGTGA come from the germline V gene. This CDR3 is CASSLFGDRGLGETQYF. Supplemented by reference TRBV7-3 and TRBJ2-5, the full variable domain reads GAGVSQTPSNKVTEKGKYVELRCDPISGHTALYWYRQSLGQGPEFLIYFQGTGAADDSGLPNDRFFAVRPEGSVSTLKIQRTERGDSAVYLCASSLFGDRGLGETQYFGPGTRLLVL.

The chain carries TRBV6-4 and TRBJ2-2. CDR3 length: 14 amino acids. Germline-derived CDR1 and CDR2 are MRHNA and SNTAGT. CDR3 region: CASSDSSALGELFF.

The V and J genes are TRBV4-3 and TRBJ1-2; TCRdb gives TRBD1 as the D gene, but with no DNA this cannot be confirmed. The CDR3 contains 16 residues. Germline V gives CDR1 LGHNA, CDR2 YSLEER. The CDR3 here is CASSQDLQGAYYGYTF.

The chain couples TRBV7-9 to TRBJ2-7; absent DNA, TCRdb's TRBD1 call cannot be checked. The CDR3 has 14 residues. The germline V gene encodes CDR1 SEHNR and CDR2 FQNEAQ (reference sequence). CDR3 in amino acids: CASSIPTGGYEQYF.

The CDR3 reads CASSLRQETQYF. The chain is built from TRBV12-3 or TRBV12-4 and TRBJ2-5. The CDR3 spans 12 residues.

The gene calls are TRBV6-5 and TRBJ2-7. The CDR3 loop spans 15 amino acids. Germline V lookup: CDR1 MNHEY, CDR2 SVGAGI. CDR3 residues: CASSYSAGSTYEQYF.

This chain links TRBV7-8 with TRBJ2-7; checking the TCRdb D call of TRBD1 is not possible without DNA. The germline gives CDR1 SGHVS, CDR2 FQNEAQ. This CDR3 has 14 amino acids. Here the CDR3 reads CASSLNRVDNEQYF.

The V and J genes are TRBV28 and TRBJ2-5; TCRdb's D gene call, TRBD1, goes unchecked for lack of DNA. Germline-derived CDR1 and CDR2 are MDHEN and SYDVKM. The CDR3 runs 16 residues. The CDR3 region is CASSLGGGDYQETQYF. The complete variable domain, with remaining parts taken from reference TRBV28 and TRBJ2-5, reads DVKVTQSSRYLVKRTGEKVFLECVQDMDHENMFWYRQDPGLGLRLIYFSYDVKMKEKGDIPEGYSVSREKKERFSLILESASTNQTSMYLCASSLGGGDYQETQYFGPGTRLLVL.

The V and J genes are TRBV7-6 and TRBJ2-1; without DNA, the TCRdb call of TRBD1 cannot be checked. The length of the CDR3 is 18 residues. Germline assignment: CDR1 SGHVS and CDR2 FNYEAQ. The CDR3 region is CASSSRGSDRGTYNEQFF.

V and J are TRBV6-2 or TRBV6-3 and TRBJ2-2; TCRdb's D gene call, TRBD1, goes unchecked for lack of DNA. The CDR3 has 17 residues. The germline V gene encodes CDR1 MNHEY and CDR2 SVGEGT. CDR3 in amino acids: CASTLRGQGFGTGELFF.

The chain links TRBV7-9 to TRBJ2-5; TCRdb indicates TRBD1, and absent DNA this call remains unverified. The CDR3 has 13 residues. Germline CDR1 and CDR2: SEHNR and FQNEAQ (reference sequence). The CDR3 sequence is CASGGGSGETQYF.

The V and J genes are TRBV29-1 and TRBJ1-2; absent DNA, TCRdb's TRBD1 call cannot be checked. CDR3 size: 15 residues. Germline V gene data show CDR1 as SQVTM and CDR2 as ANQGSEA. CDR3: CSVPRGVGSLGGYTF.

This chain links TRBV18 with TRBJ1-1. CDR3 size: 16 residues. The germline gives CDR1 KGHSH, CDR2 LQKENI. The CDR3 protein is CASSPETAAEPAEAFF.